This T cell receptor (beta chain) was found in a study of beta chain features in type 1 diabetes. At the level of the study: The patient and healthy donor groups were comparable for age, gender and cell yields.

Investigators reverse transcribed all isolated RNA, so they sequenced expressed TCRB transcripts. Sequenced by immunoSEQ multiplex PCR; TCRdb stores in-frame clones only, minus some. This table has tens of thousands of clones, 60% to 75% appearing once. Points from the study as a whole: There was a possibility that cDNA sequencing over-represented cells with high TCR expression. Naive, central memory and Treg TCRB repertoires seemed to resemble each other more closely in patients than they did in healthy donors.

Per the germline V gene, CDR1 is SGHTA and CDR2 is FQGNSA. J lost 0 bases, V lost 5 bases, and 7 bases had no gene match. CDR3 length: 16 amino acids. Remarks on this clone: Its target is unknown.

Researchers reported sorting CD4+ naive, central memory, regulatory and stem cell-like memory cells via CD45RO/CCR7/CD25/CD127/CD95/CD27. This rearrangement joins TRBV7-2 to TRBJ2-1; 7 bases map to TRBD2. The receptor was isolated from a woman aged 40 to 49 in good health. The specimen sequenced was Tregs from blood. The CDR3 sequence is CASSPLAVSSYNEQFF. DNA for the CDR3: TGTGCCAGCAGCCCCCTAGCGGTCAGCTCCTACAATGAGCAGTTCTTC.